These 4 T cell receptor beta chains share one sample of origin, sequenced in a study of blood T cell repertoires in COVID-19. Here immunoSEQ multiplex PCR was the method, and the copy in TCRdb shows in-frame clones only, minus some. The table shows some 70,000 clones, with 80% to 90% occurring only once. The sample comprised peripheral blood. The receptors come from a human donor in a cohort sampled during active COVID-19.

CDR3 sequence reads: CASSLTGGSYGYTF. CDR3 sequence (DNA): TGTGCCAGCAGTTTGACAGGGGGCTCCTATGGCTACACCTTC. V and J are TRBV28 and TRBJ1-2; 10 nucleotides line up with TRBD1. CDR3 length: 14 residues. With V trimmed by 3 bases and J by 4 bases, 2 bases remained unmatched. Germline values: CDR1 MDHEN, CDR2 SYDVKM.

This chain joins TRBV5-4 and TRBJ2-7, with 7 bases lining up with TRBD2. The CDR3 loop spans 15 amino acids. After removal of 4 bases from V and 5 bases from J, the junction contained 12 bases not matched to a gene. In germline, CDR1 is SGHNT, CDR2 YYREEE (reference sequence). CDR3: CASSRGLGVSHEQYF. In nucleotides, the CDR3 is TGTGCCAGCAGCCGAGGACTAGGAGTATCCCACGAGCAGTACTTC.

The chain recombines TRBV27 with TRBJ1-5, with 12 bases fitting TRBD1. With 5 bases clipped from V and 4 bases from J, the junction kept 9 bases outside the gene matches. This CDR3 has 17 amino acids. Germline CDR1 and CDR2: MNHEY and SMNVEV (reference sequence). CDR3 sequence reads: CASSPSGTGGANQPQHF. CDR3 nucleotides: TGTGCCAGCAGTCCCTCCGGGACAGGGGGCGCGAATCAGCCCCAGCATTTT.

The rearrangement uses TRBV25-1 and TRBJ2-2, with TRBD2 as a possible D gene (5 bases). The CDR3 runs to 13 residues. Germline V CDR1 and CDR2: MGHDK, SYGVNS. V dropped 4 bases and J dropped 6 bases, with 9 bases sitting between them. Here the CDR3 reads CASSATRAGELFF. CDR3 in DNA: TGTGCCAGCAGTGCGACGAGGGCCGGGGAGCTGTTTTTT.